This TCR beta chain was documented in a study of T cell responses to AZD1222 COVID-19 vaccine. About the research overall: Second-dose timings of about 4 or about 12 weeks were pooled.

Study-level results: Two AZD1222 doses significantly raised spike-specific TCR breadth and depth over controls.

Assay: immunoSEQ multiplex PCR; the TCRdb copy retains only in-frame clones and omits some. The table shows about 130,000 clones, with about 93% occurring only once. The sample holds one count of this clone. The antigen is undetermined. The CDR3 sequence is 11 residues long. V was trimmed by 3 bases and J by 5 bases, leaving 2 bases between them. In germline, CDR1 is MNHEY, CDR2 SVGAGI. The genes are TRBV6-5 and TRBJ1-3; no firm D call. Sequenced material: peripheral blood, taken on day 0 of AZD1222 vaccination. The source is an adult in good health. The CDR3: CASSYRNTIYF. In DNA, the CDR3 is TGTGCCAGCAGTTATAGAAACACCATATATTTT.